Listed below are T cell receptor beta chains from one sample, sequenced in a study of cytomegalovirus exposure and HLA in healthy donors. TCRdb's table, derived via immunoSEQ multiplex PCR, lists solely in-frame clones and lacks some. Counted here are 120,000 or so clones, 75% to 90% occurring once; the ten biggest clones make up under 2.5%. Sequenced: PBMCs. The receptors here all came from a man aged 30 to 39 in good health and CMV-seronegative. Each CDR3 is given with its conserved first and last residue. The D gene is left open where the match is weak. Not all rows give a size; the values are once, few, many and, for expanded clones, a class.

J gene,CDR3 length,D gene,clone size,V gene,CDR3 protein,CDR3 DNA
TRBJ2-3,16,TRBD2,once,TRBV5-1,CASSHRGGWSTDTQYF,TGCGCCAGCAGCCATCGGGGGGGCTGGAGCACAGATACGCAGTATTTT
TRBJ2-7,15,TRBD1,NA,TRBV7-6,CASSALQGGTYEQYF,TGTGCCAGCAGCGCACTACAGGGGGGAACCTACGAGCAGTACTTC
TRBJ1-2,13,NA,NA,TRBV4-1,CASSQVGNWGYTF,TGCGCCAGCAGCCAAGTGGGCAATTGGGGCTACACCTTC
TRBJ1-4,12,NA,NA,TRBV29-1,CSVVGQNEKLFF,TGCAGCGTCGTAGGACAGAATGAAAAACTGTTTTTT
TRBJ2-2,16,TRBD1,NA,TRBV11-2,CASSLHGTGGMGELFF,TGTGCCAGCAGCTTACATGGGACAGGGGGTATGGGGGAGCTGTTTTTT
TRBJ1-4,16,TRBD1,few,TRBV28,CASSPIRTGESEKLFF,TGTGCCAGCAGTCCGATTCGGACAGGGGAAAGCGAAAAACTGTTTTTT
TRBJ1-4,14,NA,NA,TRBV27,CASSRLGGLEKLFF,TGTGCCAGCAGTCGGCTGGGGGGTCTCGAAAAACTGTTTTTT
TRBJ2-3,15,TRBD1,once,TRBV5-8,CASSLGDREADTQYF,TGTGCCAGCAGCTTGGGGGACAGGGAGGCGGATACGCAGTATTTT
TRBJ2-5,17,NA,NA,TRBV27,CASSHGLILQGRETQYF,TGTGCCAGCAGTCATGGACTAATTCTCCAAGGGCGAGAGACCCAGTACTTC
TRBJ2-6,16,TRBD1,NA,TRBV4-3,CASSQGKTGVETVLTF,TGCGCCAGCAGCCAAGGAAAGACAGGGGTAGAGACCGTCCTGACTTTC
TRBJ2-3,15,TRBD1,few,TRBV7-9,CASIPRDRVTDTQYF,TGTGCCAGCATTCCCCGGGACAGGGTAACAGATACGCAGTATTTT
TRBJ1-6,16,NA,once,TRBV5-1,CASSSDPGSYNSPLHF,TGCGCCAGCAGCTCCGATCCGGGGTCCTATAATTCACCCCTCCACTTT
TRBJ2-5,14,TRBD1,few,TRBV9,CASSATGVRETQYF,TGTGCCAGCAGCGCCACAGGGGTACGAGAGACCCAGTACTTC
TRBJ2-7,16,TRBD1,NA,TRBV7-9,CASSGEAGGLGYEQYF,TGTGCCAGCTCCGGAGAGGCAGGGGGCTTAGGGTACGAGCAGTACTTC
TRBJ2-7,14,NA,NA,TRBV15,CATSRAAGSYEQYF,TGTGCCACCAGCAGAGCCGCCGGGTCCTACGAGCAGTACTTC
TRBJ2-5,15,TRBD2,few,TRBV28,CASRNSGDPRETQYF,TGTGCCAGCAGGAATAGCGGGGACCCAAGGGAGACCCAGTACTTC
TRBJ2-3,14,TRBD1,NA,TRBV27,CASSWTGTTDTQYF,TGTGCCAGCAGTTGGACAGGGACAACAGATACGCAGTATTTT
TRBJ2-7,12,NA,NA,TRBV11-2,CASSLQGNEQYF,TGTGCCAGCAGCTTACAGGGTAACGAGCAGTACTTC
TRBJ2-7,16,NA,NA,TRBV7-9,CASSLDAHGHNYEQYF,TGTGCCAGCAGCTTGGATGCCCACGGACATAACTACGAGCAGTACTTC
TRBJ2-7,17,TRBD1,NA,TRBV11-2,CASSPLQGARSSYEQYF,TGTGCCAGCAGCCCGCTACAGGGGGCCCGGAGCTCCTACGAGCAGTACTTC
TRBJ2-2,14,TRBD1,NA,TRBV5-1,CASSRTGHTGELFF,TGCGCCAGCAGCCGGACAGGGCACACCGGGGAGCTGTTTTTT
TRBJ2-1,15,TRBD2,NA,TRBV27,CASSLVLAGGGEQFF,TGTGCCAGCAGTTTAGTACTAGCGGGGGGGGGAGAGCAGTTCTTC
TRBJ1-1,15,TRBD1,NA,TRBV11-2,CASSSRTGVGTEAFF,TGTGCCAGCAGCTCGCGGACAGGGGTGGGCACTGAAGCTTTCTTT
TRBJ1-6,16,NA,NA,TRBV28,CASSSLRGGVNSPLHF,TGTGCCAGCAGTTCCCTGAGAGGGGGTGTGAATTCACCCCTCCACTTT
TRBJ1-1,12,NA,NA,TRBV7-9,CAARAGRGPAFF,TGTGCCGCCCGCGCAGGGAGGGGCCCAGCTTTCTTT
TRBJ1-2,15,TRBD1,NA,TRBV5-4,CASSPRPGTDYGYTF,TGTGCCAGCAGCCCAAGACCCGGGACAGACTATGGCTACACCTTC
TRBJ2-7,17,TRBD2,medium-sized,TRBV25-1,CASSESSREGTGYEQYF,TGTGCCAGCAGTGAATCGAGCAGGGAGGGGACCGGGTACGAGCAGTACTTC
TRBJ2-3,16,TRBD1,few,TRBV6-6,CASRLTGGAGTDTQYF,TGTGCCAGCAGGCTTACAGGGGGCGCGGGCACAGATACGCAGTATTTT
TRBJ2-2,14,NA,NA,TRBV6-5,CASSYQGTAGELFF,TGTGCCAGCAGTTACCAGGGCACGGCCGGGGAGCTGTTTTTT
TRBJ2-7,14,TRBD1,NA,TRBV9,CASSRGQASYEQYF,TGTGCCAGCAGCCGGGGACAGGCCTCCTACGAGCAGTACTTC
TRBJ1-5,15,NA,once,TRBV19,CASSSRVGSNQPQHF,TGTGCCAGTAGTAGCAGGGTGGGCAGCAATCAGCCCCAGCATTTT
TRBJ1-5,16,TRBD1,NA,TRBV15,CATSRTTGASNQPQHF,TGTGCCACCAGCAGAACCACAGGGGCTAGCAATCAGCCCCAGCATTTT
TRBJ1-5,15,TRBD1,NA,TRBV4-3,CASSQSGQSNQPQHF,TGCGCCAGCAGCCAGTCGGGACAGTCCAATCAGCCCCAGCATTTT
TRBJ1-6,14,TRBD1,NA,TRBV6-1,CASRLNRGNSPLHF,TGTGCCAGCAGACTAAACAGGGGGAATTCACCCCTCCACTTT
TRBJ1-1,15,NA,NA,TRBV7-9,CASSLEQGPRPEAFF,TGTGCCAGCAGCTTGGAACAGGGCCCGAGGCCTGAAGCTTTCTTT
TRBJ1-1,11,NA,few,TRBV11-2,CASSLQGLAFF,TGTGCCAGCAGCTTACAGGGGCTGGCTTTCTTT
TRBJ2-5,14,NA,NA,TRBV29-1,CSVEVPDGGETQYF,TGCAGCGTTGAAGTCCCCGACGGAGGGGAGACCCAGTACTTC
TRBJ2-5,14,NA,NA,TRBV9,CASSEGTFQETQYF,TGTGCCAGCAGCGAAGGGACTTTCCAAGAGACCCAGTACTTC
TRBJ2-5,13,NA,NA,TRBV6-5,CASSSSAGGTQYF,TGTGCCAGCAGTTCTTCAGCCGGCGGGACCCAGTACTTC
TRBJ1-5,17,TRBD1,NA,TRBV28,CASRTRQGLALGQPQHF,TGTGCCAGCAGAACCCGACAGGGCTTGGCCCTTGGTCAGCCCCAGCATTTT
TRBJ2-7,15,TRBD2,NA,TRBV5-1,CASSLALAGGEEQYF,TGCGCCAGCAGCTTGGCACTAGCGGGGGGTGAAGAGCAGTACTTC
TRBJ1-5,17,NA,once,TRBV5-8,CASSLGALISPNQPQHF,TGTGCCAGCAGCTTGGGGGCTCTAATCTCACCTAATCAGCCCCAGCATTTT
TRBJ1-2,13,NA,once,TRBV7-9,CASSPRQNYGYTF,TGTGCCAGCAGCCCGAGACAGAACTATGGCTACACCTTC
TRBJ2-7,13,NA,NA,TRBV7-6,CASSFDAADEQYF,TGTGCCAGCAGCTTCGACGCGGCGGACGAGCAGTACTTC
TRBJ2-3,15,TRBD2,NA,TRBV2,CASSEVGGVTDTQYF,TGTGCCAGCAGTGAAGTGGGGGGGGTCACAGATACGCAGTATTTT
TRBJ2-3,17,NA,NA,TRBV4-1,CASSQEFGRDGTDTQYF,TGCGCCAGCAGCCAAGAGTTCGGCAGGGATGGCACAGATACGCAGTATTTT
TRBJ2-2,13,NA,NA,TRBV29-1,CSVEGGGTGELFF,TGCAGCGTTGAAGGGGGCGGCACCGGGGAGCTGTTTTTT
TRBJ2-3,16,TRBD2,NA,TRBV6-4,CASSDGSGGATDTQYF,TGTGCCAGCAGTGACGGGAGCGGGGGGGCGACAGATACGCAGTATTTT
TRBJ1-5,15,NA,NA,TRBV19,CASTPSVDNPQPQHF,TGTGCCAGTACCCCCTCGGTGGACAATCCTCAGCCCCAGCATTTT
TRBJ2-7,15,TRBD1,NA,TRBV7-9,CASSFFQGASYEQYF,TGTGCCAGCAGCTTCTTCCAGGGGGCATCCTACGAGCAGTACTTC
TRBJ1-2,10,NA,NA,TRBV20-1,CSAAGYGYTF,TGCAGTGCTGCGGGTTATGGCTACACCTTC
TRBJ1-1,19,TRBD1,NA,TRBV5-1,CAIEKEPGQDTIGGTEAFF,TGCGCCATCGAAAAAGAACCGGGACAGGACACAATCGGAGGCACTGAAGCTTTCTTT
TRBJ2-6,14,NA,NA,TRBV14,CASTVVAGANGLTF,TGTGCCAGCACAGTCGTAGCTGGGGCCAACGGCCTGACTTTC
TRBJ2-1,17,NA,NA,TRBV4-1,CASSHLQGITPGNEQFF,TGCGCCAGCAGCCATCTGCAGGGGATTACTCCGGGGAATGAGCAGTTCTTC
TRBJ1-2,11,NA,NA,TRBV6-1,CASSGTGSRSF,TGTGCCAGCAGTGGCACGGGTTCACGATCCTTC
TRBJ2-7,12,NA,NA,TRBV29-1,CSVGVGGYEQYF,TGCAGCGTTGGAGTCGGGGGCTACGAGCAGTACTTC
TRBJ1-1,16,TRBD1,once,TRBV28,CASSPLPDRGNTEAFF,TGTGCCAGCAGTCCCCTTCCTGACAGGGGTAACACTGAAGCTTTCTTT
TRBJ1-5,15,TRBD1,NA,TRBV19,CASRASRDRDQPQHF,TGTGCCAGTAGAGCCTCCCGGGACAGGGATCAGCCCCAGCATTTT
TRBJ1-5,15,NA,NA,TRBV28,CASLLGTAGNQPQHF,TGTGCCAGCCTCCTAGGGACCGCGGGGAATCAGCCCCAGCATTTT